This T cell receptor beta chain was obtained from a study of blood T cell repertoires in COVID-19. In this sample, this clone turned up a few times. In the source study's methods: Researchers report that nucleated cell counts were estimated from reference gene primer amplification. Sequencing used immunoSEQ multiplex PCR; TCRdb keeps in-frame clones, though not all of them. V and J calls and clone size are given by that table; D and trimming were obtained from the DNA. Found here are under 200,000 clones, about four fifths of them singletons; the top ten hold roughly 19%. This CDR3 spans 11 amino acids. Trimming shortened V by 5 bases and J by 10 bases, and 12 bases separated the two germline ends. Germline CDR1 reads SGHNT; CDR2 reads YENEEA.

The TCR comes from a woman between 65 and 79 years old who had recovered from COVID-19. The V and J genes are TRBV11-3 and TRBJ2-7, with D tentatively TRBD1 (6 bases). The sample comprised peripheral blood. CDR3: CASSTQGKQYF. The CDR3 DNA reads TGTGCCAGCAGCACCCAGGGGAAACAGTACTTC. The full variable domain, with the rest looked up from reference TRBV11-3 and TRBJ2-7, is EAGVVQSPRYKIIEKKQPVAFWCNPISGHNTLYWYLQNLGQGPELLIRYENEEAVDDSQLPKDRFSAERLKGVDSTLKIQPAELGDSAVYLCASSTQGKQYFGPGTRLTVT.